The 24 T cell receptor beta chains below come from one sample, sequenced in a study of blood T cell repertoires in COVID-19. TCRdb's copy holds only in-frame clones and misses some; the assay was immunoSEQ multiplex PCR. The table lists 150,000 to 170,000 clones, approximately 85% of them singletons. The sample comprised peripheral blood. Every receptor here comes from a man between 60 and 75 years old with COVID-19, enrolled during active disease.

This clone turned up a few times. V and J are TRBV10-3 and TRBJ1-1, with D uncertain. V shed 7 bases and J shed 4 bases, with 10 bases lying between them. There are 12 residues in the CDR3. The germline V gene encodes CDR1 ENHRY and CDR2 SYGVKD. The DNA of the CDR3 is TGTGCCATCACTAGTACGGGCACTGAAGCTTTCTTT. Translated, it gives CAITSTGTEAFF.

DNA of the CDR3: TGTGCCAGCGGGACAGGTTGGACAGATACGCAGTATTTT. This encodes CASGTGWTDTQYF. The J gene is TRBJ2-3, the V gene TRBV19; 8 bases map to TRBD1. Germline CDR1 LNHDA, CDR2 SQIVND (reference sequence). The CDR3 has 13 residues. V shed 9 bases, J shed 3 bases, and the junction held 5 bases outside the gene matches.

The CDR3: CASSSTSLNTIYF. Here the CDR3 DNA reads TGTGCCAGCAGCTCGACATCCCTAAACACCATATATTTT. J is TRBJ1-3 and V is TRBV7-3; no clear D. V lost 4 bases, J lost 6 bases, and 10 bases lay in between. Germline CDR1 reads SGHTA; CDR2 reads FQGTGA. CDR3 length: 13 amino acids.

The rearrangement links TRBV13 to TRBJ2-2, with TRBD2 as a possible D gene (6 bases). Deletions cut 5 bases from V and 5 bases from J, with 18 bases between. The CDR3 totals 16 residues. Germline CDR1 PRHDT, CDR2 FYEKMQ (reference sequence). The CDR3 DNA is TGTGCCAGCAGCCATAGAGGTGGTGCGGGGACCGGGGAGCTGTTTTTT. Protein product: CASSHRGGAGTGELFF.

The gene calls are TRBV12-3 or TRBV12-4 and TRBJ2-1, with 7 bases identical to TRBD2. J lost 14 bases, V lost 5 bases, and 12 bases had no gene match. This CDR3 has 13 residues. Here the CDR3 reads CASSRSTSVEKFF. For the CDR3, the DNA is TGTGCCAGCAGTCGCAGTACTAGCGTTGAAAAGTTCTTC.

The chain carries TRBV6-2 or TRBV6-3 and TRBJ2-3, with 15 bases lining up with TRBD2. This CDR3 spans 16 amino acids. CDR1 MNHEY and CDR2 SVGEGT come from the germline V gene. J gave up 6 bases and V 7 bases, and 8 bases lay outside the gene matches. The DNA for the CDR3 is TGTGCCAGCACCCCTACCGGGACTAGCGGGAGGGATACGCAGTATTTT. Translation gives CASTPTGTSGRDTQYF.

The rearrangement joins TRBV19 to TRBJ2-4, with 9 positions matching TRBD1. Germline CDR1 and CDR2: LNHDA and SQIVND (reference sequence). J was trimmed by 7 bases and V by 5 bases; bases with no gene match: 6. The CDR3 totals 14 residues. CDR3 nucleotide sequence: TGTGCCAGTAGTCCACGACAGGGGGTGAACATTCAGTACTTC. Residues: CASSPRQGVNIQYF.

The V and J genes are TRBV2 and TRBJ1-2, with D tentatively TRBD1 (5 bases). V lost 6 bases to trimming and J lost 4 bases, with 12 bases between them. The CDR3 has 13 amino acids. In germline, CDR1 is SNHLY, CDR2 FYNNEI. CDR3 bases: TGTGCCAGCAGGACAGCGTCTAGCTATGGCTACACCTTC. It translates to CASRTASSYGYTF.

This clone was found a few times. The CDR3 protein is CASSLSFGQTNNSPLHF. CDR3 DNA: TGTGCCAGCAGCTTAAGCTTCGGACAAACAAATAATTCACCCCTCCACTTT. This chain uses TRBV7-8 with TRBJ1-6; D is possibly TRBD1 (5 bases). Germline-derived CDR1 and CDR2 are SGHVS and FQNEAQ. Trimming stripped 2 bases from V and 5 bases from J, with 16 bases between. The CDR3 runs to 17 residues.

The gene calls are TRBV18 and TRBJ1-6; D not resolved. V shed 0 bases and J shed 7 bases, with 10 bases lying between them. Germline V gene sequence: CDR1 KGHSH, CDR2 LQKENI. This CDR3 spans 15 amino acids. For the CDR3, the DNA is TGTGCCAGCTCACCACCAGGGAGGCCGAATTCACCCCTCCACTTT. As protein: CASSPPGRPNSPLHF.

The CDR3: CASSLGLLAGGQETQYF. The CDR3 region has the DNA TGTGCCAGCAGCTTAGGACTACTAGCGGGAGGACAAGAGACCCAGTACTTC. The chain recombines TRBV7-8 with TRBJ2-5; 12 bases are a match to TRBD2. Germline CDR1 and CDR2: SGHVS and FQNEAQ. The CDR3 totals 17 residues. V lost 1 base, J lost 2 bases, and 5 bases stayed unmatched.

V is TRBV15 and J is TRBJ1-4; the match to TRBD1 covers 7 bases. CDR1 is LNHNV and CDR2 is YYDKDF in the germline V gene (reference sequence). The CDR3 covers 15 residues. V trimming: 3 bases; J trimming: 5 bases; junction bases outside the gene matches: 6. CDR3 nucleotide sequence: TGTGCCACCAGCAGCCACCGGGACAGAAATGAAAAACTGTTTTTT. Residues: CATSSHRDRNEKLFF. The whole variable domain, filled in from reference TRBV15 and TRBJ1-4, reads DAMVIQNPRYQVTQFGKPVTLSCSQTLNHNVMYWYQQKSSQAPKLLFHYYDKDFNNEADTPDNFQSRRPNTSFCFLDIRSPGLGDTAMYLCATSSHRDRNEKLFFGSGTQLSVL.

This rearrangement joins TRBV10-1 to TRBJ1-3; 7 positions match TRBD1. After removal of 6 bases from V and 0 bases from J, the junction contained 14 bases not matched to a gene. The V gene's germline CDR1 is WNHNN and CDR2 SYGVQD (reference sequence). The CDR3 has 18 amino acids. CDR3 residues: CASRGGQGVNDSGNTIYF. CDR3 nucleotides: TGCGCCAGCAGGGGCGGGCAGGGGGTAAATGACTCTGGAAACACCATATATTTT.

As DNA, the CDR3 is TGTGCCAGTAGTATACAAGCGGGAGGAGCTGGAGATACGCAGTATTTT. Encoded protein: CASSIQAGGAGDTQYF. The rearrangement links TRBV19 to TRBJ2-3; 9 positions agree with TRBD2. The CDR3 runs 16 residues. V lost 2 bases and J lost 5; bases outside the gene matches: 8. Germline V gene lookup returns CDR1 LNHDA and CDR2 SQIVND (reference sequence).

As for this clone: Other DNA sequences in this specimen translate into the identical CDR3. The gene calls are TRBV9 and TRBJ1-4, with 12 bases matching TRBD1. This CDR3 has 17 residues. J was trimmed by 2 bases and V by 3 bases; bases with no gene match: 5. Looked up from germline, CDR1 is SGDLS and CDR2 is YYNGEE. The CDR3 is CASSGGQGAVTNEKLFF. DNA of the CDR3: TGTGCCAGCAGCGGGGGACAGGGGGCGGTCACTAATGAAAAACTGTTTTTT.

In regard to this clone: Other DNA sequences within the sample encode an identical CDR3. The chain links TRBV7-9 to TRBJ2-3; D is uncertain. Germline V gene sequence: CDR1 SEHNR, CDR2 FQNEAQ (reference sequence). This CDR3 has 12 amino acids. V was pared by 5 bases and J by 2 bases, with 5 bases between. The CDR3 protein is CASSLSTDTQYF. The CDR3 region has the DNA TGTGCCAGCAGCCTATCCACAGATACGCAGTATTTT.

This chain uses TRBV10-3 with TRBJ1-4; tentatively, D is TRBD1 (6 bases). CDR1 and CDR2 (germline): ENHRY, SYGVKD. V lost 10 bases and J 5 bases, leaving 14 bases between the germline ends. The CDR3 runs 13 residues. CDR3: CANRGGVNEKLFF. DNA for the CDR3: TGTGCCAACCGAGGGGGGGTGAATGAAAAACTGTTTTTT.

A single count supports this clone. This chain uses TRBV7-9 with TRBJ1-1, with unresolved D. Trimming left V 2 bases short and J 1 base short, with 11 bases between. The germline V gene has CDR1 SEHNR and CDR2 FQNEAQ (reference sequence). The CDR3 is made up of 15 amino acids. The CDR3 nucleotides read TGTGCCAGCAGCTTACAAATCGGAGGGAACACTGAAGCTTTCTTT. Amino acids: CASSLQIGGNTEAFF.

The chain has TRBV9 and TRBJ1-1, with a tentative D call TRBD1 (5 bases). This CDR3 comprises 13 residues. Germline CDR1 is SGDLS and CDR2 is YYNGEE. V was cut by 0 bases and J by 11 bases, with 14 bases left in between. DNA of the CDR3: TGTGCCAGCAGCGTAGCAGCCGGGGGGGAGGCTTTCTTT. This encodes CASSVAAGGEAFF.

This clone was counted only a few times. The gene calls are TRBV27 and TRBJ1-5, with 10 nucleotides matching TRBD1. The CDR3 has 16 residues. Per the germline V gene, CDR1 is MNHEY and CDR2 is SMNVEV (reference sequence). V shed 0 bases, J shed 9 bases, and the junction held 8 bases outside the gene matches. The CDR3 DNA sequence: TGTGCCAGCAGTTTATCCGGGACAGGGGTGCATTCGCCCCAGCATTTT. It is translated as CASSLSGTGVHSPQHF.

The V and J genes are TRBV7-8 and TRBJ1-5; D unclear. Germline V lookup: CDR1 SGHVS, CDR2 FQNEAQ. CDR3 length: 19 amino acids. V lost 0 bases and J 0 bases, leaving 18 bases between the germline ends. CDR3 coding DNA: TGTGCCAGCAGCTTAGCTCTGCCAGGTCACGGCAGTAGCAATCAGCCCCAGCATTTT. Translating gives CASSLALPGHGSSNQPQHF. Based on the CDR3 plus reference TRBV7-8 and TRBJ1-5, the full variable domain is GAGVSQSPRYKVAKRGQDVALRCDPISGHVSLFWYQQALGQGPEFLTYFQNEAQLDKSGLPSDRFFAERPEGSVSTLKIQRTQQEDSAVYLCASSLALPGHGSSNQPQHFGDGTRLSIL.

The V call is TRBV7-9, the J call TRBJ1-4, with D possibly being TRBD1 (6 bases). The ends were cut back, 2 bases at V and 5 bases at J, with 12 bases in the middle. The CDR3 spans 15 residues. The germline V gene encodes CDR1 SEHNR and CDR2 FQNEAQ (reference sequence). The CDR3 DNA sequence: TGTGCCAGCAGCTTAACGGGGGGCATAAATGAAAAACTGTTTTTT. Protein: CASSLTGGINEKLFF.

Notes on this clone: Distinct nucleotide sequences in the sample also encode this CDR3. The chain carries TRBV6-2 or TRBV6-3 and TRBJ2-7; 8 bases line up with TRBD2. The trim removed 4 bases at V and 0 bases at J, leaving 5 bases unmatched. The CDR3 is 15 residues long. From germline, CDR1 is MNHEY and CDR2 SVGEGT. The CDR3 loop reads CASSSAGGGSYEQYF. CDR3 DNA: TGTGCCAGCAGTTCGGCGGGGGGCGGCTCCTACGAGCAGTACTTC.

This clone has just one count. The chain joins TRBV13 to TRBJ2-6; D gene unclear. Per the germline V gene, CDR1 is PRHDT and CDR2 is FYEKMQ (reference sequence). With 7 bases removed from V and 0 bases from J, the gap between germline ends came to 4 bases. The CDR3 extends over 13 amino acids. In nucleotides, the CDR3 is TGTGCCAGCAAACTCTCTGGGGCCAACGTCCTGACTTTC. It yields the protein CASKLSGANVLTF.